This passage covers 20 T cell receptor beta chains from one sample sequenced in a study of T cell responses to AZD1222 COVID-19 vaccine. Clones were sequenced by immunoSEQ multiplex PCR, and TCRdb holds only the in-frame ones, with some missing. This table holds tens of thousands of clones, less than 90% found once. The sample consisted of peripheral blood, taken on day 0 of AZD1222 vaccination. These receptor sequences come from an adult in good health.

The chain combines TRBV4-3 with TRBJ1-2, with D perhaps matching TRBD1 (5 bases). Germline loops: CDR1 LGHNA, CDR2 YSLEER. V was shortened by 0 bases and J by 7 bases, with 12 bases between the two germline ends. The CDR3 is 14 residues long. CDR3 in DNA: TGCGCCAGCAGCCAAGATCGGGGGGAGGGTGGCTACACCTTC. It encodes CASSQDRGEGGYTF.

The CDR3 here is CASSSAHRGTGELFF. DNA of the CDR3: TGTGCCAGCAGCTCCGCCCACAGGGGGACCGGGGAGCTGTTTTTT. The chain couples TRBV9 to TRBJ2-2, with 8 bases that match TRBD1. This CDR3 has 15 residues. Germline V CDR1 and CDR2: SGDLS, YYNGEE. The J segment lost 5 bases and the V segment lost 4 bases, leaving 7 bases of the junction unmatched.

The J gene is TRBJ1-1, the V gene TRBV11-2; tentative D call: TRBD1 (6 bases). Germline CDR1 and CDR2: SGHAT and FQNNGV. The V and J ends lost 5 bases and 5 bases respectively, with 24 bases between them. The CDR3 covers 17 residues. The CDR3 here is CASSPSLGGLGRTEAFF. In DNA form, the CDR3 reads TGTGCCAGCAGCCCAAGTCTGGGGGGCCTCGGCCGTACTGAAGCTTTCTTT.

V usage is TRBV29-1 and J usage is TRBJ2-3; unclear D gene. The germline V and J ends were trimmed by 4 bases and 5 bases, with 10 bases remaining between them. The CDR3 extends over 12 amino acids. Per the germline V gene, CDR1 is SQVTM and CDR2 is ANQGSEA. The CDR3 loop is CSVVLSGDTQYF. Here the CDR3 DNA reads TGCAGCGTTGTATTATCTGGAGATACGCAGTATTTT.

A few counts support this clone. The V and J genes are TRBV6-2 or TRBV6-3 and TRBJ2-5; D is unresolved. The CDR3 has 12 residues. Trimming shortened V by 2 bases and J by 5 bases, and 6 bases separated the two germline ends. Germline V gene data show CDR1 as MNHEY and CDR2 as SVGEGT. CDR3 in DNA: TGTGCCAGCAGTTACCCGGTGGAGACCCAGTACTTC. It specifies CASSYPVETQYF.

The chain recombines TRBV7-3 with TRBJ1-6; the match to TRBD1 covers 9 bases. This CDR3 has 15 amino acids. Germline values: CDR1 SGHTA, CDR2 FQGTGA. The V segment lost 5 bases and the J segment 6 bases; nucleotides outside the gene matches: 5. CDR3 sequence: CASSGTGSSNSPLHF. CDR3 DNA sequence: TGTGCCAGCAGCGGGACAGGGAGTAGTAATTCACCCCTCCACTTT.

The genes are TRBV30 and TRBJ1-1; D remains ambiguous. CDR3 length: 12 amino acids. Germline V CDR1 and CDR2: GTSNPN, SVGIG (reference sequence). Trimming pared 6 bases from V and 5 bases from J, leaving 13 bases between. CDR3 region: CACRPTLTEAFF. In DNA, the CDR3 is TGTGCCTGTCGCCCCACTCTGACTGAAGCTTTCTTT.

This CDR3 reads CASSRQGGGSLEQYF. In DNA, the CDR3 is TGTGCCAGCAGCCGACAGGGTGGAGGTTCGCTCGAGCAGTACTTC. This chain uses TRBV28 with TRBJ2-7; 7 bases match TRBD1. Germline-derived CDR1 and CDR2 are MDHEN and SYDVKM. Trimming cost V 6 bases and J 6 bases; bases outside gene matches: 14. The length of the CDR3 is 15 residues. Full variable domain (outside the CDR3, taken from reference TRBV28 and TRBJ2-7): DVKVTQSSRYLVKRTGEKVFLECVQDMDHENMFWYRQDPGLGLRLIYFSYDVKMKEKGDIPEGYSVSREKKERFSLILESASTNQTSMYLCASSRQGGGSLEQYFGPGTRLTVT.

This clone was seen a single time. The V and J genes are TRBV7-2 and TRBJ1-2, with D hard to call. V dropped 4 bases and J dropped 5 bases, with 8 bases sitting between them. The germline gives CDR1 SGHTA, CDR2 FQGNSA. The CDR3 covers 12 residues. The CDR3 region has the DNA TGTGCCAGCAGCTCACGGTGGTATGGCTACACCTTC. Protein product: CASSSRWYGYTF.

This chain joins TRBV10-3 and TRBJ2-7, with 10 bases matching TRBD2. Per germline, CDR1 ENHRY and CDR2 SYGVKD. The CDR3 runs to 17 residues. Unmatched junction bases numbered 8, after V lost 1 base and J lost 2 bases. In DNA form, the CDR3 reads TGTGCCATCAGTGAGTTTAGTGTGAGCGGGAGGGCCTACGAGCAGTACTTC. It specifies CAISEFSVSGRAYEQYF.

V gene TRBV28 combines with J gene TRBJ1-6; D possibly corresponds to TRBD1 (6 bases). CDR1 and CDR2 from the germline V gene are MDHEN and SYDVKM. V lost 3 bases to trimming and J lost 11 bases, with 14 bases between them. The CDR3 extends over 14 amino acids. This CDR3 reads CASSLDSLRTPLHF. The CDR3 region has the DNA TGTGCCAGCAGTTTGGACAGCCTAAGGACACCCCTCCACTTT.

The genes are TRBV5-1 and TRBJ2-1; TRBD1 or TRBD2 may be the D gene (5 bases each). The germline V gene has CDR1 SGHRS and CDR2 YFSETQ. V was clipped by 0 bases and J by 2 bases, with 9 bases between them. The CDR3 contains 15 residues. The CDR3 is CASSLVGETYNEQFF. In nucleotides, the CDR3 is TGCGCCAGCAGCTTGGTGGGGGAAACCTACAATGAGCAGTTCTTC.

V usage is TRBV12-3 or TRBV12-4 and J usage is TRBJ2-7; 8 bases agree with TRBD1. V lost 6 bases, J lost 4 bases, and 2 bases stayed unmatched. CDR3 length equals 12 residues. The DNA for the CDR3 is TGTGCCAGCAGCGGGACAGGATACGAGCAGTACTTC. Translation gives CASSGTGYEQYF.

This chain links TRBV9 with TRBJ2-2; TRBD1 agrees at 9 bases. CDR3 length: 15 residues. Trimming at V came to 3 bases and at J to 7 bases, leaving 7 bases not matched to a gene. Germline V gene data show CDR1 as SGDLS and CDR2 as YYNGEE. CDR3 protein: CASSGYRGQGGELFF. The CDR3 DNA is TGTGCCAGCAGCGGATACAGGGGGCAGGGCGGGGAGCTGTTTTTT. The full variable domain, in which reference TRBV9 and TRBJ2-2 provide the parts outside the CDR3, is DSGVTQTPKHLITATGQRVTLRCSPRSGDLSVYWYQQSLDQGLQFLIQYYNGEERAKGNILERFSAQQFPDLHSELNLSSLELGDSALYFCASSGYRGQGGELFFGEGSRLTVL.

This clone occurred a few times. The CDR3 coding sequence is TGTGCCAGCAGCTGGGATGCCCGATACGAGCAGTACTTC. Translation gives CASSWDARYEQYF. The chain has TRBV5-6 and TRBJ2-7; no reliable D call. The CDR3 runs 13 residues. Trimming cost V 3 bases and J 4 bases, with 11 bases left between them. CDR1 and CDR2 (germline): SGHDT, YYEEEE.

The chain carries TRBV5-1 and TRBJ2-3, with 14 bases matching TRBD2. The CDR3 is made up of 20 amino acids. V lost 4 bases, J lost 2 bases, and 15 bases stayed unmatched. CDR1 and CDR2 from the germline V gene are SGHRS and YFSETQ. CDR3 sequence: CASSLRPTSGGAGVTDTQYF. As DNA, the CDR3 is TGCGCCAGCAGCCTTAGACCGACTAGCGGGGGGGCTGGGGTCACAGATACGCAGTATTTT.

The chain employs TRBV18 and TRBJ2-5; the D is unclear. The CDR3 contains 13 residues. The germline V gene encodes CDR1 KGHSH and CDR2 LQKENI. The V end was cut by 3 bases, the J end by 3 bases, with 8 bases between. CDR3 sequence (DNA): TGTGCCAGCTCACCCTTCTTGGAAGAGACCCAGTACTTC. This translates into CASSPFLEETQYF.

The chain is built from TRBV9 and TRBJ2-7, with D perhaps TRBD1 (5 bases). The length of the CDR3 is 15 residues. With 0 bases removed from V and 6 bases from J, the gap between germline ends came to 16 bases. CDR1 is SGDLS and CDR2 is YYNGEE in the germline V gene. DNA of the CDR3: TGTGCCAGCAGCGTAGCAGGGTCCCACCGCTCCGAGCAGTACTTC. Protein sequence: CASSVAGSHRSEQYF.

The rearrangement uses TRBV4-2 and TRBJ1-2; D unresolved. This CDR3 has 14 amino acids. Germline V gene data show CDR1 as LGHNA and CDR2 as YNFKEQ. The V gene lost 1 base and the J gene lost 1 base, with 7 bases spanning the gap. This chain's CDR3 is CASSQGTSNYGYTF. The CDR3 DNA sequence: TGTGCCAGCAGCCAAGGTACCAGTAACTATGGCTACACCTTC.

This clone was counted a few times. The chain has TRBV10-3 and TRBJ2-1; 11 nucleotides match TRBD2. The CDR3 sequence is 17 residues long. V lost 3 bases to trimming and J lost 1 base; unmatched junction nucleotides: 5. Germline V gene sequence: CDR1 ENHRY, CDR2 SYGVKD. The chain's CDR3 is CAISEGTSGESYNEQFF. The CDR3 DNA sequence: TGTGCCATCAGTGAAGGGACTAGCGGAGAGTCCTACAATGAGCAGTTCTTC.